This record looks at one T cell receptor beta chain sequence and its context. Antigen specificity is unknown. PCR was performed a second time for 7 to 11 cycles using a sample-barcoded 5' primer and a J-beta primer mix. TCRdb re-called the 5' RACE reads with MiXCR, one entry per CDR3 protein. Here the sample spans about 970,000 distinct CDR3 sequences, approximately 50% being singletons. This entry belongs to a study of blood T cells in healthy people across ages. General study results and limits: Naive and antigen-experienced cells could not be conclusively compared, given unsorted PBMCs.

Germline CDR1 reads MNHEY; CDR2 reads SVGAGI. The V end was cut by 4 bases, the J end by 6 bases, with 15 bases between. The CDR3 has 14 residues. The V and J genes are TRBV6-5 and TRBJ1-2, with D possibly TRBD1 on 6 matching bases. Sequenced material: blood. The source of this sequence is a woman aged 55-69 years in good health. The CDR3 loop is CASSSRGGGNGYTF. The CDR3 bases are TGTGCCAGCAGTTCAAGGGGGGGAGGGAATGGCTACACCTTC.